These 30 T cell receptor beta chains originate from one sample sequenced in a study of blood T cell repertoires in COVID-19. Using immunoSEQ multiplex PCR, the repertoire was profiled, and TCRdb retains in-frame clones only, with some absent. The sample carries about 340,000 clones, about 88% recorded once. Sequences were obtained from peripheral blood. The receptors here all came from a woman in her 70s with COVID-19, enrolled during active disease.

The V and J genes are TRBV19 and TRBJ2-1; maybe TRBD1 (5 bases). Germline CDR1 and CDR2: LNHDA and SQIVND (reference sequence). Deletions cut 7 bases from V and 7 bases from J, with 17 bases between. The CDR3 sequence is 14 residues long. CDR3 DNA sequence: TGTGCCAGTACCCTAATAGGGAACAGGAATGAGCAGTTCTTC. The encoded protein is CASTLIGNRNEQFF.

The chain carries TRBV5-4 and TRBJ2-7, with D possibly being TRBD1 (5 bases). The CDR3 is 14 residues long. Germline-derived CDR1 and CDR2 are SGHNT and YYREEE (reference sequence). The V end lost 4 bases, the J end lost 2 bases, and 13 bases lay between the germline ends. The CDR3: CASSPPGPPYEQYF. CDR3 in DNA: TGTGCCAGCAGCCCCCCAGGGCCTCCCTACGAGCAGTACTTC.

The genes are TRBV7-2 and TRBJ1-3, with a possible D match to TRBD1 (6 bases). There are 15 residues in the CDR3. V was shortened by 5 bases and J by 1 base, with 12 bases between the two germline ends. From germline, CDR1 is SGHTA and CDR2 FQGNSA. CDR3 sequence: CASSPGTHSGNTIYF. The CDR3 DNA sequence: TGTGCCAGCAGCCCCGGGACACATTCTGGAAACACCATATATTTT.

V gene TRBV5-1 combines with J gene TRBJ2-3; 9 nucleotides line up with TRBD2. Germline CDR1 is SGHRS and CDR2 is YFSETQ. The CDR3 is 14 amino acids. The trim removed 7 bases at V and 5 bases at J, leaving 8 bases unmatched. The CDR3 spells CASQGGGAGDTQYF. CDR3 coding DNA: TGCGCCAGCCAGGGCGGGGGGGCCGGAGATACGCAGTATTTT.

Comments on this clone: One junction end does not reproduce the germline sequence, and a read error may be involved. This chain connects TRBV7-3 to TRBJ2-3, with 16 bases that match TRBD2. This CDR3 contains 20 residues. CDR1 and CDR2 (germline): SGHTA, FQGTGA. Written as DNA, the CDR3 is TGTGCCAGCAGCCTAACGGGACTAGCGGGGGGGACTGTTAGGACAGATACGCAGTATTTT. Protein: CASSLTGLAGGTVRTDTQYF. The whole variable domain, filled in from reference TRBV7-3 and TRBJ2-3, reads GAGVSQTPSNKVTEKGKYVELRCDPISGHTALYWYRQSLGQGPEFLIYFQGTGAADDSGLPNDRFFAVRPEGSVSTLKIQRTERGDSAVYLCASSLTGLAGGTVRTDTQYFGPGTRLTVL.

This clone was seen a single time. This chain connects TRBV5-5 to TRBJ2-1, with a weak D call TRBD2 (7 bases). CDR3 length: 16 amino acids. Germline CDR1 reads SGHKS; CDR2 reads YYEKEE (reference sequence). The V gene lost 2 bases and the J gene lost 3 bases, with 15 bases spanning the gap. CDR3 sequence: CASSFAAGALYNEQFF. The CDR3 DNA sequence: TGTGCCAGCAGCTTTGCTGCGGGGGCCCTCTACAATGAGCAGTTCTTC.

V gene TRBV19 combines with J gene TRBJ1-1; 7 bases are a match to TRBD1. Trimming removed 3 bases from V and 0 bases from J; junction bases left unmatched: 4. The CDR3 consists of 15 residues. CDR1 and CDR2 from the germline V gene are LNHDA and SQIVND (reference sequence). DNA of the CDR3: TGTGCCAGTAGTATTTACAGGGGAATGAACACTGAAGCTTTCTTT. Amino acid sequence: CASSIYRGMNTEAFF. The full variable domain, rest sourced from reference TRBV19 and TRBJ1-1, is DGGITQSPKYLFRKEGQNVTLSCEQNLNHDAMYWYRQDPGQGLRLIYYSQIVNDFQKGDIAEGYSVSREKKESFPLTVTSAQKNPTAFYLCASSIYRGMNTEAFFGQGTRLTVV.

The chain uses TRBV4-1 and TRBJ1-2; D call uncertain. Trimming removed 4 bases from V and 3 bases from J, with 15 bases in between. CDR3 length equals 15 residues. Germline assignment: CDR1 MGHRA and CDR2 YSYEKL. DNA of the CDR3: TGCGCCAGCAGCCTATCTTCCGACGGGTACTATGGCTACACCTTC. Translation: CASSLSSDGYYGYTF.

V is TRBV6-5 and J is TRBJ1-1; 9 positions agree with TRBD1. Trimming removed 2 bases from V and 5 bases from J; junction bases left unmatched: 6. Germline assignment: CDR1 MNHEY and CDR2 SVGAGI. CDR3 length: 15 amino acids. CDR3 residues: CASSYGTGRGTEAFF. The CDR3 bases are TGTGCCAGCAGTTACGGGACAGGGAGGGGGACTGAAGCTTTCTTT.

Comments on this clone: The sample contains more than one DNA sequence encoding this CDR3. The chain links TRBV11-2 to TRBJ2-7; TRBD1 agrees at 7 bases. From germline, CDR1 is SGHAT and CDR2 FQNNGV. The CDR3 has 15 amino acids. Trimming removed 5 bases from V and 4 bases from J; junction bases left unmatched: 11. The CDR3 DNA is TGTGCCAGCAGCCTCCGGGACAGTGGCCGGTACGAGCAGTACTTC. Protein product: CASSLRDSGRYEQYF.

The chain carries TRBV28 and TRBJ1-2; TRBD1 aligns across 10 bases. CDR3 length equals 16 residues. V dropped 8 bases and J dropped 2; count of bases not matched to a gene: 11. Germline CDR1 and CDR2: MDHEN and SYDVKM. The CDR3 DNA is TGTGCCAGCCTCCCAATGAGGACAGGGGGGAACTATGGCTACACCTTC. Translation gives CASLPMRTGGNYGYTF.

V is TRBV27 and J is TRBJ1-6; D might be TRBD1 (5 bases). The germline gives CDR1 MNHEY, CDR2 SMNVEV (reference sequence). V shed 0 bases and J shed 3 bases, with 9 bases lying between them. There are 16 residues in the CDR3. CDR3 residues: CASSLSGGIYNSPLHF. The DNA for the CDR3 is TGTGCCAGCAGTTTATCGGGGGGGATCTATAATTCACCCCTCCACTTT.

The CDR3 region has the DNA TGTGCCAGCAGCCAAGTTTTCGGGACTAGCGGGGGACAAGATACGCAGTATTTT. It codes for CASSQVFGTSGGQDTQYF. This rearrangement joins TRBV4-2 to TRBJ2-3, with 14 nucleotides matching TRBD2. CDR1 and CDR2 (germline): LGHNA, YNFKEQ. The J segment lost 5 bases and the V segment lost 1 base, leaving 8 bases of the junction unmatched. The CDR3 consists of 18 residues.

The CDR3 sequence: CASSMGASRTGELFF. DNA for the CDR3: TGTGCCAGTAGTATGGGGGCGAGTCGCACCGGGGAGCTGTTTTTT. V and J are TRBV19 and TRBJ2-2; D is possibly TRBD1 (6 bases). Trimming took 3 bases from V and 4 from J, leaving 12 bases between them. There are 15 residues in the CDR3. Germline V gene data show CDR1 as LNHDA and CDR2 as SQIVND (reference sequence).

In the case of this clone: This sample includes further DNA sequences coding for the same CDR3. V gene TRBV5-1 combines with J gene TRBJ1-6; D not certain. The CDR3 has 14 amino acids. CDR1 and CDR2 from the germline V gene are SGHRS and YFSETQ. V lost 2 bases and J 7 bases, leaving 10 bases between the germline ends. As DNA, the CDR3 is TGCGCCAGCAGCTTAGAGGGAAACAATTCACCCCTCCACTTT. Translation gives CASSLEGNNSPLHF.

The chain uses TRBV5-1 and TRBJ2-7, with D possibly TRBD2 on 6 matching bases. CDR3 length: 14 residues. Looked up from germline, CDR1 is SGHRS and CDR2 is YFSETQ. The germline V and J ends were trimmed by 0 bases and 2 bases, with 9 bases remaining between them. In DNA, the CDR3 is TGCGCCAGCAGCTTGGAACGGGGGACCTACGAGCAGTACTTC. Protein: CASSLERGTYEQYF.

The chain joins TRBV9 to TRBJ1-3, with no clear D. Per germline, CDR1 SGDLS and CDR2 YYNGEE. Trimming shortened V by 0 bases and J by 0 bases, and 10 bases separated the two germline ends. The CDR3 spans 16 residues. The CDR3 protein is CASSVEEGASGNTIYF. The CDR3 nucleotides read TGTGCCAGCAGCGTAGAAGAAGGAGCCTCTGGAAACACCATATATTTT.

The chain employs TRBV5-5 and TRBJ1-2; the D is unclear. V lost 0 bases and J 3 bases, leaving 12 bases between the germline ends. Germline CDR1 reads SGHKS; CDR2 reads YYEKEE (reference sequence). The CDR3 contains 15 residues. The CDR3 region has the DNA TGTGCCAGCAGCTTGGGTGTCGGGAACCACTATGGCTACACCTTC. Amino acids: CASSLGVGNHYGYTF.

The V gene is TRBV4-1, the J gene TRBJ2-7; 9 bases are shared with TRBD1. V was pared by 4 bases and J by 2 bases, with 6 bases of the junction left unmatched. Germline V gene sequence: CDR1 MGHRA, CDR2 YSYEKL. The CDR3 loop spans 15 amino acids. The CDR3 coding sequence is TGCGCCAGCAGCCCGACAGGGGGTAGCACCTACGAGCAGTACTTC. This translates into CASSPTGGSTYEQYF.

J is TRBJ2-5 and V is TRBV27, with 7 positions matching TRBD2. The V and J ends lost 3 bases and 4 bases, in that order; junction bases with no gene match: 11. CDR1 MNHEY and CDR2 SMNVEV come from the germline V gene (reference sequence). The CDR3 runs to 16 residues. CDR3 sequence (DNA): TGTGCCAGCAGTTTCAGGGAGCGGGGTGGTCGAGAGACCCAGTACTTC. As protein: CASSFRERGGRETQYF.

This clone turned up a few times. The chain joins TRBV5-6 to TRBJ1-2, with 7 bases aligning to TRBD1. V shed 4 bases, J shed 4 bases, and the junction held 10 bases outside the gene matches. Germline CDR1 SGHDT, CDR2 YYEEEE. The CDR3 loop spans 15 amino acids. CDR3 bases: TGTGCCAGCAGCCTTTCAGGGGACAGAGGCTATGGCTACACCTTC. Translation gives CASSLSGDRGYGYTF.

This chain uses TRBV7-3 with TRBJ2-2; 10 bases match TRBD2. Germline V gene sequence: CDR1 SGHTA, CDR2 FQGTGA. The CDR3 covers 16 residues. J lost 4 bases, V lost 0 bases, and 2 bases had no gene match. The CDR3 protein is CASSLTLAGPTGELFF. The CDR3 nucleotides are TGTGCCAGCAGCTTAACACTAGCGGGACCCACCGGGGAGCTGTTTTTT.

This chain connects TRBV5-6 to TRBJ2-5, with 10 bases matching TRBD2. With 0 bases clipped from V and 5 bases from J, the junction kept 4 bases outside the gene matches. CDR3 length: 15 amino acids. The germline gives CDR1 SGHDT, CDR2 YYEEEE. CDR3 sequence (DNA): TGTGCCAGCAGCTTGGGGACTAGCGGATTGGAGACCCAGTACTTC. Residues: CASSLGTSGLETQYF.

The chain combines TRBV5-6 with TRBJ2-7, with D tentatively TRBD2 (6 bases). This CDR3 contains 16 residues. V was clipped by 0 bases and J by 4 bases, with 17 bases between them. Germline V gene lookup returns CDR1 SGHDT and CDR2 YYEEEE. The DNA of the CDR3 is TGTGCCAGCAGCTTGGCCGTTTGGAGGGGAGGATACGAGCAGTACTTC. The encoded protein is CASSLAVWRGGYEQYF.

This sequence joins TRBV5-1 and TRBJ2-2; no definite D call. CDR3 length: 15 amino acids. CDR1 SGHRS and CDR2 YFSETQ come from the germline V gene. Between the trimmed V and J ends, which lost 5 bases and 0 bases, there was a span of 11 bases. The DNA of the CDR3 is TGCGCCAGCAGGCGGTCGGCAGCGAACACCGGGGAGCTGTTTTTT. Amino acid sequence: CASRRSAANTGELFF.

The chain links TRBV7-2 to TRBJ1-6, with 10 bases aligning to TRBD1. There are 18 residues in the CDR3. Unmatched junction bases numbered 7, after V lost 1 base and J lost 4 bases. Germline V gene sequence: CDR1 SGHTA, CDR2 FQGNSA. CDR3 in amino acids: CASSLGWDRGRYNSPLHF. As DNA, the CDR3 is TGTGCCAGCAGCTTAGGCTGGGACAGGGGAAGGTATAATTCACCCCTCCACTTT.

Note on this clone: Other DNA sequences from this sample encode an identical CDR3 as well. The chain has TRBV29-1 and TRBJ1-2; no reliable D call. The CDR3 consists of 11 residues. CDR1 is SQVTM and CDR2 is ANQGSEA in the germline V gene. With 3 bases removed from V and 8 bases from J, the gap between germline ends came to 10 bases. The CDR3 DNA is TGCAGCGTTGAGTTACGGGGAGGCTACACCTTC. Its translation: CSVELRGGYTF.

The rearrangement joins TRBV21-1 to TRBJ1-1. TRBV21-1 represents a pseudogene. The CDR3 sequence is 11 residues long. The CDR3 nucleotides read TGTGCCAGCAGCTATTCGTCTGAAGCTTTCTTT. Translating gives CASSYSSEAFF.

Notes on this clone: Relative to the germline gene, one junction end is altered; a read error may explain this. This chain connects TRBV5-1 to TRBJ1-6; TRBD1 might be the D (5 bases). Germline CDR1 SGHRS, CDR2 YFSETQ. The CDR3 length is 16 residues. The CDR3, as DNA: TGCGCCCGCAGCGCCGGGGGAGGGTTGGATAATTCACCCCTCCACTTT. Its translation: CARSAGGGLDNSPLHF.

This chain connects TRBV4-1 to TRBJ2-7; 7 bases map to TRBD2. Looked up from germline, CDR1 is MGHRA and CDR2 is YSYEKL. The V segment lost 4 bases and the J segment 4 bases; nucleotides outside the gene matches: 13. The CDR3 totals 16 residues. The CDR3 loop is CASSRAGVGGVYEQYF. CDR3 nucleotides: TGCGCCAGCAGCCGGGCAGGTGTGGGGGGGGTATACGAGCAGTACTTC.